This TCR beta chain was identified during a study of T cell responses to AZD1222 COVID-19 vaccine (dated by TCRdb to about 2021). Looking at the study overall: AZD1222 recipients given second doses at about 4 weeks or at about 12 weeks were pooled, since spike-specific TCR depth and breadth were not found to differ between the two schedules. A total of approximately 240 trial participants underwent TCR sequencing, of whom around 200 received two doses of AZD1222 and about 25 received two doses of the MenACWY control vaccine. Enrollment into the trials was organized by age into subgroups of 18-55, 56-69 and 70-plus years, and those subgroups contained roughly 150, 30 and 60 TCR-sequenced participants, respectively.

The sample's time point label, decoded: baseline before first vaccination. Vaccinee samples were obtained from the UK trials COV001 and COV002, which included a single-blind randomized controlled phase 2/3 trial of AZD1222 (ChAdOx1 nCoV-19) in healthy adults. Trial participant PBMC samples were collected at day 0 and day 28 after the second dose for TCRbeta chain sequencing. What the study reported, not specific to this receptor: Because no day 14 peak-response samples were available, the repertoires could be characterized only after the peak T cell response. A significant rise in spike-specific TCR breadth and depth was observed after two AZD1222 doses relative to day 0 and relative to MenACWY recipients. Participants were mostly white British, with more females than males. The authors suggested clonal diversity may have been underestimated. In the small 56-69-year group, the increase in depth fell short of significance, most likely because of low power. Epitopes outside the regions mutated in the B.1.351 and B.1.1.7 variants were reportedly recognized by nearly half of the unique spike-specific TCRs. Only six AZD1222 recipients were SARS-CoV-2 seropositive at baseline, limiting conclusions about previously exposed vaccinees. CD4 TCRs associated with the vaccine covered the entire spike protein, and the dominant responses were in regions 160-218 and 743-854.

Comment on this clone: The antigen it recognizes is unknown. Base qualities are not recorded, but no much larger clone differs from it by a single base.

Ends trimmed: V by 1 base, J by 6 bases; bases unmatched to a gene: 3. Sequences LGHNA (CDR1) and YSLEER (CDR2) are obtained from the germline V gene. Including the terminal cysteine and phenylalanine, the CDR3 comprises 15 residues. Only the CDR3 part of the read is kept: 45 bases, read in frame from the first base. The CDR3 regions of human TCRbeta chains were analyzed by immunosequencing. The published analysis was carried out like this. Repertoire TCRs were checked for matches against a reference library of SARS-CoV-2-specific TCRs that had been generated using the MIRA antigen-specificity platform. Breadth was defined as the fraction of unique TCRs that were SARS-CoV-2-associated, and depth was defined as the fraction of total T cells that were SARS-CoV-2-associated. Using the MIRA data, each spike-specific TCR was assigned both to the spike region to which the TCR was reactive and to a CD4 or CD8 class. Log10-transformed breadth and depth values were compared by one-way ANOVA with Sidak's multiple comparisons tests. TCRdb took over this immuneACCESS table, retaining in-frame rearrangements with V and J assigned. Such tables are incomplete; in checked studies, under half of the missing clones stem from an unresolved V gene, and the remainder is unexplained. That table is the source of V, J and clone size, and D and trimming were worked out from the DNA. The sample includes roughly 150,000 clones, with around 91% observed a single time. About 6.9% of the sample is held by the ten biggest clonotypes.

The sequence was obtained from an adult in good health. The chain couples TRBV4-3 to TRBJ1-6, and 7 bases in between align with TRBD1. The starting material was peripheral blood, obtained on day 0 of AZD1222 vaccination. The CDR3 region has the sequence CASSQGTGFNSPLHF. The sequenced DNA is TGCGCCAGCAGCCAAGGGACAGGTTTTAATTCACCCCTCCACTTT.